This is a list of T cell receptor beta chains from one sample in a study of cytomegalovirus exposure and HLA in healthy donors. TCRdb's table, derived via immunoSEQ multiplex PCR, lists solely in-frame clones and lacks some. Among about 190,000 clones listed, roughly four fifths were seen once. The sequenced sample was PBMCs. The receptors here all came from a woman in her twenties or thirties in good health and CMV-seropositive. CDR3s include the opening cysteine and the closing phenylalanine or tryptophan. The D gene is left open where the match is weak. Expanded clones are given a class, and other clones once, few, many or no size at all.

CASSLRRATYEQYF	TGTGCCAGCAGCTTACGGCGGGCAACCTACGAGCAGTACTTC	NA	TRBV7-6	NA	TRBJ2-7
CASRTSNF	TGCGCCAGCAGGACATCTAATTTT	NA	TRBV10-1	NA	TRBJ1-3
CASSHATRGSRQPQHF	TGTGCCAGCAGTCACGCGACCCGGGGATCAAGACAGCCCCAGCATTTT	NA	TRBV28	NA	TRBJ1-5
CASSAAGNQEETQYF	TGTGCCAGCTCCGCAGCCGGGAATCAAGAAGAGACCCAGTACTTC	NA	TRBV7-6	NA	TRBJ2-5
CASSFEGGARGYTF	TGTGCCAGCAGTTTTGAAGGGGGCGCGAGGGGCTACACCTTC	TRBD1	TRBV6-5	once	TRBJ1-2
CASSRTSEQYF	TGTGCCAGCAGTAGGACTAGCGAGCAGTACTTC	TRBD2	TRBV28	NA	TRBJ2-7
CASSEGDSRGGQYF	TGCGCCAGCAGTGAAGGGGACTCCCGAGGCGGGCAGTACTTC	NA	TRBV10-2	NA	TRBJ2-7
CASSEAFGRDRNEQYF	TGTGCCAGCAGTGAGGCATTTGGCAGGGATCGGAACGAGCAGTACTTC	NA	TRBV6-1	NA	TRBJ2-7
CASSPRGRPHEQYF	TGTGCCAGCAGCCCCAGGGGGCGCCCCCACGAGCAGTACTTC	TRBD1	TRBV13	NA	TRBJ2-7
CASSPDRAPNQPQHF	TGTGCCAGCAGCCCAGACAGGGCCCCCAATCAGCCCCAGCATTTT	TRBD1	TRBV28	NA	TRBJ1-5
CASSVGTVDSPLHF	TGTGCCAGCAGTGTTGGGACAGTAGATTCACCCCTCCACTTT	TRBD1	TRBV6-6	NA	TRBJ1-6
CASHQRTGDGYTF	TGTGCCAGTCACCAAAGGACAGGGGATGGCTACACCTTC	TRBD1	TRBV6-1	NA	TRBJ1-2
CASRDREGRNSPLHF	TGTGCCAGCCGGGACAGGGAAGGGCGCAATTCACCCCTCCACTTT	TRBD1	TRBV28	few	TRBJ1-6
CAWAGPREQYF	TGCGCCTGGGCAGGGCCCCGCGAGCAGTACTTC	NA	TRBV20-1	NA	TRBJ2-7
CSSSFRTGAYNEQFF	TGTTCCAGCAGCTTTAGGACAGGGGCCTACAATGAGCAGTTCTTC	TRBD1	TRBV7-9	NA	TRBJ2-1
CASQQRGSTDTQYF	TGTGCCAGCCAGCAGCGGGGTAGCACAGATACGCAGTATTTT	TRBD2	TRBV2	NA	TRBJ2-3
CASSMGRYEQYF	TGTGCCAGCAGCATGGGCAGATACGAGCAGTACTTC	NA	TRBV7-6	NA	TRBJ2-7
CASSLYGGVAGTTGELFF	TGTGCCAGCAGCTTATATGGAGGAGTAGCGGGGACGACCGGGGAGCTGTTTTTT	TRBD2	TRBV7-6	NA	TRBJ2-2
CASRAQANQETQYF	TGTGCCAGCAGGGCGCAGGCCAACCAAGAGACCCAGTACTTC	NA	TRBV2	few	TRBJ2-5
CASSRPGQGGTDTQYF	TGTGCCAGCAGCCGGCCAGGACAGGGGGGCACAGATACGCAGTATTTT	TRBD1	TRBV7-9	NA	TRBJ2-3
CASTGGTRTEAFF	TGCGCCAGCACCGGGGGGACGCGCACTGAAGCTTTCTTT	NA	TRBV5-1	once	TRBJ1-1
CASSFLAGGEQFF	TGCGCCAGCAGCTTCCTCGCGGGAGGTGAGCAGTTCTTC	TRBD2	TRBV5-1	NA	TRBJ2-1
CASSPTSGGKDTQYF	TGTGCCAGCAGCCCGACTAGCGGGGGGAAAGATACGCAGTATTTT	TRBD2	TRBV7-9	NA	TRBJ2-3
CASSHRQGVPYEQYF	TGTGCCAGCAGCCACCGACAGGGAGTTCCCTACGAGCAGTACTTC	TRBD1	TRBV7-9	NA	TRBJ2-7
CASLEDRGHEQFF	TGTGCCAGTCTAGAGGACAGGGGACATGAGCAGTTCTTC	TRBD1	TRBV7-2	NA	TRBJ2-1
CASSRSGTGTGEQYF	TGTGCCAGCAGCAGATCCGGGACAGGGACCGGGGAGCAGTACTTC	TRBD1	TRBV7-6	NA	TRBJ2-7
CASSPQGGSGYTF	TGTGCCAGCAGTCCCCAAGGGGGCTCTGGCTACACCTTC	TRBD1	TRBV27	NA	TRBJ1-2
CASSYFPGGTGELFF	TGTGCCAGCAGTTACTTTCCAGGGGGCACCGGGGAGCTGTTTTTT	TRBD1	TRBV6-5	NA	TRBJ2-2
CASSVATNTGELFF	TGTGCCAGCAGCGTAGCTACGAACACCGGGGAGCTGTTTTTT	NA	TRBV9	NA	TRBJ2-2
CASKTTGTTEAFF	TGTGCCAGCAAGACGACAGGGACAACTGAAGCTTTCTTT	TRBD1	TRBV6-4	NA	TRBJ1-1
CASSQDLWLAGVNEQFF	TGTGCCAGCAGCCAAGATCTGTGGCTAGCGGGAGTTAATGAGCAGTTCTTC	TRBD2	TRBV14	NA	TRBJ2-1
CASSLPTGQRQYF	TGCGCCAGCAGCTTACCCACGGGACAGAGGCAGTATTTT	TRBD1	TRBV5-1	NA	TRBJ2-3
CASKGTAVGAGNTIYF	TGTGCCAGCAAAGGGACAGCGGTAGGAGCTGGAAACACCATATATTTT	TRBD1	TRBV18	NA	TRBJ1-3
CASSLARGNTGELFF	TGTGCTAGCAGCTTAGCCCGGGGGAACACCGGGGAGCTGTTTTTT	NA	TRBV7-7	NA	TRBJ2-2
CASSIALNEKLFF	TGTGCCAGTAGTATAGCTCTGAATGAAAAACTGTTTTTT	NA	TRBV19	NA	TRBJ1-4
CASSLALAGIYEQYF	TGCGCCAGCAGCTTGGCGTTAGCGGGAATTTACGAGCAGTACTTC	TRBD2	TRBV5-1	NA	TRBJ2-7
CASSLLAGGYTF	TGTGCCAGCAGTTTATTGGCGGGGGGCTACACCTTC	NA	TRBV28	once	TRBJ1-2
CASSDGTGGPSGANVLTF	TGTGCCAGCAGTGACGGGACAGGGGGACCCTCTGGGGCCAACGTCCTGACTTTC	TRBD1	TRBV6-4	few	TRBJ2-6
CASSLASNRYNEQFF	TGTGCCAGCAGCTTGGCTAGCAATCGCTACAATGAGCAGTTCTTC	NA	TRBV5-6	NA	TRBJ2-1
CAISPGQGEGYTF	TGTGCCATCAGTCCGGGACAGGGAGAAGGCTACACCTTC	TRBD1	TRBV10-3	NA	TRBJ1-2
CASSATGDNSPLHF	TGTGCCAGCAGCGCTACAGGGGACAATTCACCCCTCCACTTT	TRBD1	TRBV6-4	NA	TRBJ1-6
CASSLAQYYLNEQFF	TGCGCCAGCAGCTTGGCTCAGTACTACCTCAATGAGCAGTTCTTC	NA	TRBV5-1	NA	TRBJ2-1
CASSLAGGRDEQYF	TGTGCCAGCAGCTTAGCGGGGGGTCGCGACGAGCAGTACTTC	NA	TRBV7-8	few	TRBJ2-7
CASSDGSAYNEQFF	TGTGCCAGCAGTGACGGGAGTGCCTACAATGAGCAGTTCTTC	NA	TRBV6-4	few	TRBJ2-1
CASSADSLRTATQYF	TGTGCCAGCAGCGCGGACAGCCTTCGCACAGCTACGCAGTATTTT	NA	TRBV9	NA	TRBJ2-3
CASARTGYNQPQHF	TGTGCCAGCGCCCGAACAGGGTACAATCAGCCCCAGCATTTT	NA	TRBV27	NA	TRBJ1-5